The clone carrying this T cell receptor beta chain was picked up many times. The antigen is undetermined. The V and J ends lost 5 bases and 2 bases, in that order; junction bases with no gene match: 4. The germline CDR1 and CDR2 sequences are MNHNS and SASEGT. The CDR3 contains 14 residues. This sample was taken from a study of Graves' ophthalmopathy and Graves' hyperthyroidism. RNA served as the template for amplifying TCR beta CDR3 regions. After a first-round RT-PCR with HTBI primers, a second-round multiplex PCR was run. TCRdb ran MiXCR on the multiplex PCR reads and lists one entry per CDR3 protein. The table has around 340,000 distinct CDR3 sequences, 15% to 20% seen once. The study, taken as a whole, reports: Thyroid clonotypes that were expanded above 0.001 frequency mostly also appeared in blood.

Orbital computed tomography, together with clinical symptoms, serum thyroxine, TRAb and thyroid ultrasound, was used for diagnosis. Fresh peripheral blood, 8.5 to 10 ml, was the PBMC source. The receptor was derived from an adult man with Graves' ophthalmopathy. Sequences were obtained from peripheral blood. The V call is TRBV6-1, the J call TRBJ1-2; 8 nucleotides align to TRBD1. As DNA, the CDR3 is TGTGCCAGCAGTACCGGACAGGGAAACTATGGCTACACCTTC. Its translation is CASSTGQGNYGYTF.